Following are 25 T cell receptor beta chains from one sample sequenced in a study of Ad26.COV2.S vaccination and SARS-CoV-2 variants. The sample's treatment: around 19 received Ad26.COV2.S at low or high dose, single or two shots; several received placebo; per-sample allocation not given. Repertoires come from day 63 after the first vaccine or placebo injection. Assay: immunoSEQ multiplex PCR; the TCRdb copy retains only in-frame clones and omits some. The sample yields nearly 400,000 clones, over 75% seen once. The source was peripheral blood, collected in a trial of Ad26.COV2.S vaccine versus placebo. These TCRs come from a person between 18 and 60 years old who received the Ad26.COV2.S COVID-19 vaccine or a placebo.

The chain employs TRBV7-8 and TRBJ2-4; D is tentatively TRBD1 or TRBD2 (6 bases each). The CDR3 is 19 amino acids. Germline V lookup: CDR1 SGHVS, CDR2 FQNEAQ. Trimming removed 3 bases at V and 2 bases at J, with 23 bases between. CDR3 DNA: TGTGCCAGCAGCTTTGAGGGGGGCGGGATCGCCAGGTCCAAAAACATTCAGTACTTC. Residues: CASSFEGGGIARSKNIQYF.

The CDR3 sequence: CASSPTWVRDYQPQHF. DNA of the CDR3: TGTGCCAGCAGCCCAACTTGGGTCAGGGACTATCAGCCCCAGCATTTT. The rearrangement uses TRBV28 and TRBJ1-5; perhaps TRBD1 as D (5 bases). The CDR3 has 16 residues. Per germline, CDR1 MDHEN and CDR2 SYDVKM. V was clipped by 6 bases and J by 5 bases, with 20 bases between them. The full variable domain, completed using reference TRBV28 and TRBJ1-5, is DVKVTQSSRYLVKRTGEKVFLECVQDMDHENMFWYRQDPGLGLRLIYFSYDVKMKEKGDIPEGYSVSREKKERFSLILESASTNQTSMYLCASSPTWVRDYQPQHFGDGTRLSIL.

The chain has TRBV3-1 (or the pseudogene TRBV3-2) and TRBJ2-3; 12 nucleotides match TRBD2. This CDR3 contains 18 residues. Germline CDR1 LGHDT, CDR2 YNNKEL (reference sequence). V lost 0 bases and J lost 6; bases outside the gene matches: 10. The DNA of the CDR3 is TGTGCCAGCAGCCAAGATATCCTAGCGGGAGGGCCCCCGGATACGCAGTATTTT. Its protein product is CASSQDILAGGPPDTQYF.

The chain links TRBV4-2 to TRBJ2-5, with D hard to call. The CDR3 runs 16 residues. Trimming stripped 1 base from V and 5 bases from J, with 17 bases between. Germline V gene sequence: CDR1 LGHNA, CDR2 YNFKEQ. CDR3 coding DNA: TGTGCCAGCAGCCAAGCTCTTTCACGCGGACCTGAGACCCAGTACTTC. As protein: CASSQALSRGPETQYF.

This chain joins TRBV28 and TRBJ2-3; TRBD2 agrees at 9 bases. CDR3 length: 14 amino acids. V lost 5 bases, J lost 5 bases, and 5 bases stayed unmatched. Germline V gives CDR1 MDHEN, CDR2 SYDVKM. The CDR3 region has the DNA TGTGCCAGCAGTCCCCAGCGGGAGGTAGATACGCAGTATTTT. Residues: CASSPQREVDTQYF.

This chain connects TRBV4-3 to TRBJ2-5; 9 bases are shared with TRBD1. This CDR3 comprises 14 residues. The J segment lost 1 base and the V segment lost 4 bases, leaving 1 base of the junction unmatched. CDR1 LGHNA and CDR2 YSLEER come from the germline V gene. CDR3 in DNA: TGCGCCAGCAGCCTGGGACAGGGCCAAGAGACCCAGTACTTC. Protein sequence: CASSLGQGQETQYF.

This rearrangement joins TRBV6-1 to TRBJ2-7, with 8 bases aligning to TRBD1. V lost 1 base, J lost 2 bases, and 4 bases stayed unmatched. The germline V gene has CDR1 MNHNS and CDR2 SASEGT. The CDR3 is 15 amino acids. The CDR3 loop is CASSEDGTGAYEQYF. In DNA, the CDR3 is TGTGCCAGCAGTGAAGACGGGACAGGAGCCTACGAGCAGTACTTC.

This chain connects TRBV9 to TRBJ2-2; D is unresolved. This CDR3 spans 12 amino acids. The germline V gene encodes CDR1 SGDLS and CDR2 YYNGEE. Trimming left V 0 bases short and J 7 bases short, with 4 bases between. The DNA for the CDR3 is TGTGCCAGCAGCGTAGGATTCGGGGAGCTGTTTTTT. Translating it yields CASSVGFGELFF. Full variable domain (remainder filled in from reference TRBV9 and TRBJ2-2): DSGVTQTPKHLITATGQRVTLRCSPRSGDLSVYWYQQSLDQGLQFLIQYYNGEERAKGNILERFSAQQFPDLHSELNLSSLELGDSALYFCASSVGFGELFFGEGSRLTVL.

The gene calls are TRBV7-9 and TRBJ2-7; TRBD2 aligns across 12 bases. This CDR3 spans 16 amino acids. Germline loops: CDR1 SEHNR, CDR2 FQNEAQ (reference sequence). V trimming: 1 base; J trimming: 4 bases; junction bases outside the gene matches: 5. CDR3 protein: CASSLGLAGVEYEQYF. The CDR3 nucleotides read TGTGCCAGCAGCTTAGGACTAGCGGGAGTGGAGTACGAGCAGTACTTC.

The rearrangement uses TRBV10-1 and TRBJ2-7; 11 bases map to TRBD1. The CDR3 is made up of 15 amino acids. Germline lookup yields CDR1 WNHNN and CDR2 SYGVQD (reference sequence). The trim removed 6 bases at V and 0 bases at J, leaving 4 bases unmatched. This chain's CDR3 is CASRAGTGGSYEQYF. The DNA for the CDR3 is TGCGCCAGCAGGGCCGGGACAGGGGGCTCCTACGAGCAGTACTTC.

In this sample, this clone turned up once. The rearrangement uses TRBV9 and TRBJ1-1; D might be TRBD1 (6 bases). Trimming shortened V by 2 bases and J by 0 bases, and 11 bases separated the two germline ends. The CDR3 consists of 15 residues. The germline V gene has CDR1 SGDLS and CDR2 YYNGEE. The CDR3 nucleotides read TGTGCCAGCAGCGTGGGACACCTAATGAACACTGAAGCTTTCTTT. It translates to CASSVGHLMNTEAFF.

DNA of the CDR3: TGCGCCAGCAGCCAAGAGAGCGGGCTGAACACCGGGGAGCTGTTTTTT. Translated, it gives CASSQESGLNTGELFF. The J gene is TRBJ2-2, the V gene TRBV4-1, with a tentative D call TRBD2 (6 bases). The germline gives CDR1 MGHRA, CDR2 YSYEKL. The CDR3 sequence is 16 residues long. Trimming removed 0 bases at V and 1 base at J, with 9 bases between.

The chain uses TRBV10-1 and TRBJ1-3; 10 bases are a match to TRBD1. Germline CDR1 reads WNHNN; CDR2 reads SYGVQD (reference sequence). The V and J ends lost 8 bases and 13 bases, in that order; junction bases with no gene match: 14. The CDR3 runs to 14 residues. The CDR3 region is CASLEGPRQGAIYF. In nucleotides, the CDR3 is TGCGCCAGCTTAGAGGGGCCAAGACAGGGGGCTATATATTTT.

The chain recombines TRBV10-3 with TRBJ2-7; 9 nucleotides align to TRBD1. Per germline, CDR1 ENHRY and CDR2 SYGVKD. Losses at the gene ends were 2 bases for V and 6 bases for J; bases not matched to a gene: 8. This CDR3 spans 15 amino acids. This CDR3 reads CAISEAGTGFTEQYF. As DNA, the CDR3 is TGTGCCATCAGTGAGGCAGGGACAGGGTTCACCGAGCAGTACTTC.

The V gene is TRBV30, the J gene TRBJ1-2; D is unclear. V gave up 3 bases and J gave up 2 bases, with 10 bases separating them. The CDR3 is 13 residues long. Germline V gives CDR1 GTSNPN, CDR2 SVGIG (reference sequence). As DNA, the CDR3 is TGTGCCTGGAGATCTACCCTAAACTATGGCTACACCTTC. As protein: CAWRSTLNYGYTF.

The chain carries TRBV7-2 and TRBJ2-1; D may be TRBD1 or TRBD2 (5 bases each). Germline V gives CDR1 SGHTA, CDR2 FQGNSA. Trimming stripped 5 bases from V and 2 bases from J, with 19 bases between. The CDR3 contains 17 residues. The CDR3, as DNA: TGTGCCAGCAGCGCAGGGTGGGTGGGAGCTGCCTACAATGAGCAGTTCTTC. Residues: CASSAGWVGAAYNEQFF.

This rearrangement joins TRBV30 to TRBJ2-1, with 10 positions matching TRBD2. The CDR3 runs to 15 residues. The ends lost 4 bases at V and 3 bases at J; junction bases unmatched: 6. The germline CDR1 and CDR2 sequences are GTSNPN and SVGIG (reference sequence). CDR3 DNA sequence: TGTGCCTGGACCCTAGCGGGAGCTAACTACAATGAGCAGTTCTTC. As protein: CAWTLAGANYNEQFF.

CDR3 sequence reads: CSVTETSYEQYF. CDR3 nucleotide sequence: TGCAGCGTTACGGAAACCTCCTACGAGCAGTACTTC. The rearrangement uses TRBV29-1 and TRBJ2-7; D not resolved. Germline V gene lookup returns CDR1 SQVTM and CDR2 ANQGSEA. V was pared by 5 bases and J by 0 bases, with 8 bases between. The CDR3 length is 12 residues.

The chain links TRBV5-4 to TRBJ2-7, with D perhaps matching TRBD1 or TRBD2 (5 bases each). The ends were cut back, 0 bases at V and 2 bases at J, with 18 bases in the middle. Per the germline V gene, CDR1 is SGHNT and CDR2 is YYREEE (reference sequence). The CDR3 is 17 amino acids. Here the CDR3 DNA reads TGTGCCAGCAGCTTGGGGACTGGGGCCTTCGGGGCCTACGAGCAGTACTTC. Translation gives CASSLGTGAFGAYEQYF.

The chain has TRBV19 and TRBJ2-7; no clear D. The CDR3 spans 15 residues. CDR1 and CDR2 (germline): LNHDA, SQIVND (reference sequence). The V and J ends lost 1 base and 2 bases respectively, with 12 bases between them. The CDR3 DNA is TGTGCCAGTAGTATAGGAGGTCTTGGGCCCTACGAGCAGTACTTC. It codes for CASSIGGLGPYEQYF.

J is TRBJ2-3 and V is TRBV6-1, with 10 bases fitting TRBD2. V trimming: 1 base; J trimming: 4 bases; junction bases outside the gene matches: 2. CDR1 MNHNS and CDR2 SASEGT come from the germline V gene. This CDR3 has 15 amino acids. CDR3 DNA: TGTGCCAGCAGTGAAGAAGCGGGAGGGCCAGATACGCAGTATTTT. Its protein is CASSEEAGGPDTQYF.

The V and J genes are TRBV7-6 and TRBJ1-2, with a tentative D call TRBD1 (6 bases). Germline V gene sequence: CDR1 SGHVS, CDR2 FNYEAQ. The CDR3 is made up of 16 amino acids. V lost 1 base and J lost 4, with 16 bases in between. The CDR3 region is CASSLGSPDRGYGYTF. CDR3 coding DNA: TGTGCCAGCAGCTTAGGATCGCCGGACAGAGGCTATGGCTACACCTTC. Full variable domain (remainder filled in from reference TRBV7-6 and TRBJ1-2): GAGVSQSPRYKVTKRGQDVALRCDPISGHVSLYWYRQALGQGPEFLTYFNYEAQQDKSGLPNDRFSAERPEGSISTLTIQRTEQRDSAMYRCASSLGSPDRGYGYTFGSGTRLTVV.

This clone has a single count. The V and J genes are TRBV11-3 and TRBJ1-1; weak D call: TRBD1 (6 bases). Germline values: CDR1 SGHNT, CDR2 YENEEA. This CDR3 is built from 14 residues. V dropped 4 bases and J dropped 0 bases, with 9 bases sitting between them. The DNA of the CDR3 is TGTGCCAGCAGCTGGGACAATTTGAACACTGAAGCTTTCTTT. It yields the protein CASSWDNLNTEAFF.

This chain joins TRBV9 and TRBJ1-2; TRBD1 is a possible D gene (5 bases). CDR1 is SGDLS and CDR2 is YYNGEE in the germline V gene. The ends were cut back, 0 bases at V and 2 bases at J, with 11 bases in the middle. The CDR3 has 15 amino acids. The CDR3 loop is CASSVGGISNYGYTF. The CDR3 nucleotides are TGTGCCAGCAGCGTAGGGGGGATTAGCAACTATGGCTACACCTTC.

The rearrangement joins TRBV5-3 to TRBJ1-6; no firm D call. TRBV5-3 is noted as an ORF with a role that remains uncertain. This CDR3 comprises 15 residues. V was shortened by 4 bases and J by 6 bases, with 14 bases between the two germline ends. The CDR3 is CARSMRHLSNSPLHF. In DNA, the CDR3 is TGTGCCAGAAGCATGCGACACCTTTCTAATTCACCCCTCCACTTT.